Listed here are 7 T cell receptor beta chains from one sample, sequenced in a study of blood T cells in healthy people across ages. Using a J-beta primer mix together with a sample-barcoded 5' primer, a second PCR was run for about 7 to 12 cycles. Each CDR3 protein gets one entry after TCRdb re-called the 5' RACE reads with MiXCR. The table records roughly 1,300,000 distinct CDR3 sequences, approximately 60% of them present only once. The source material was blood. The origin of the receptors is a man between 18 and 29 years old in good health.

The chain joins TRBV13 to TRBJ1-1; 7 nucleotides align to TRBD1. Germline V gives CDR1 PRHDT, CDR2 FYEKMQ (reference sequence). This CDR3 region has 15 residues. J was trimmed by 6 bases and V by 3 bases; bases with no gene match: 10. Here the CDR3 DNA reads TGTGCCAGCAGCTTTAGACAGGGAGGGGAGGCTGAAGCTTTCTTT. Its protein is CASSFRQGGEAEAFF.

The CDR3 DNA reads as TGTGCCAGCTCACCACCGAGTGGGGGAACCTACGAGCAGTACTTC. Its protein product is CASSPPSGGTYEQYF. The chain carries TRBV18 and TRBJ2-7; TRBD1 or TRBD2 may be the D gene (5 bases each). The germline V and J ends were trimmed by 0 bases and 2 bases, with 11 bases remaining between them. There are 15 residues in the CDR3. Germline lookup yields CDR1 KGHSH and CDR2 LQKENI.

The chain links TRBV7-9 to TRBJ2-1, with 9 bases that match TRBD1. Germline loops: CDR1 SEHNR, CDR2 FQNEAQ (reference sequence). V was clipped by 4 bases and J by 7 bases; unmatched bases: 11. The CDR3 contains 16 residues. The CDR3 DNA follows: TGTGCCAGCAGCTCCCCCCACAGGGGGCGGATTAATGAGCAGTTCTTC. This sequence encodes CASSSPHRGRINEQFF.

CDR3 coding DNA: TGTGCCAGCAGTATGGGGGGCTTCAACATTCAGTACTTC. It codes for CASSMGGFNIQYF. This rearrangement joins TRBV6-5 to TRBJ2-7; D is possibly TRBD1 or TRBD2 (6 bases each). The tail of the sequence fits TRBJ2-4 better, so the J call may be wrong. The CDR3 is made up of 13 amino acids. The germline V gene encodes CDR1 MNHEY and CDR2 SVGAGI.

This clonotype was seen a few times. The genes are TRBV20-1 and TRBJ2-7; the D is unclear. Per the germline V gene, CDR1 is DFQATT and CDR2 is SNEGSKA (reference sequence). V gave up 5 bases and J gave up 3 bases, with 14 bases separating them. The CDR3 contains 13 residues. The CDR3 spells CSAGGDGFYEQYF. CDR3 sequence (DNA): TGCAGTGCTGGTGGTGATGGATTCTACGAGCAGTACTTC.

This sequence joins TRBV6-5 and TRBJ2-7; TRBD1 matches 9 bases. Unmatched junction bases numbered 4, after V lost 6 bases and J lost 7 bases. Germline V CDR1 and CDR2: MNHEY, SVGAGI. The CDR3 is made up of 12 amino acids. The CDR3 reads CASRQGAGEQYF. The CDR3 DNA sequence: TGTGCCAGCAGACAGGGGGCGGGTGAGCAGTACTTC.

This clonotype occurred once. V is TRBV20-1 and J is TRBJ1-2; a weak D match, TRBD1 (5 bases). The germline V gene has CDR1 DFQATT and CDR2 SNEGSKA (reference sequence). The CDR3 runs to 14 residues. Trimming removed 5 bases at V and 3 bases at J, with 16 bases between. The CDR3: CSAPARGRHYGYTF. The DNA of the CDR3 is TGCAGTGCTCCTGCTCGGGGACGGCACTATGGCTACACCTTC.